The 31 T cell receptor beta chains below all came from one sample that was sequenced in a study of blood T cell repertoires in COVID-19 (dated by TCRdb to 2018 to 2021). To prepare the library, the immunoSEQ multiplex PCR assay was applied. TCRdb limited this immuneACCESS table to in-frame rearrangements with V and J called. A share of clones is missing; checked studies link under half to unresolved V genes, and the rest is unexplained. The sample records 150,000 to 200,000 clones, approximately 84% of which are singletons. The ten largest clones add up to over 20% of the sample. Sequencing was performed on peripheral blood. The origin of the receptors is a woman of 80 years or more with acute or convalescent COVID-19.

The gene calls are TRBV19 and TRBJ2-5; maybe TRBD1 (6 bases). Trimming shortened V by 4 bases and J by 5 bases, and 11 bases separated the two germline ends. CDR1 LNHDA and CDR2 SQIVND come from the germline V gene (reference sequence). The CDR3 runs to 13 residues. The CDR3 here is CASSRGRRETQYF. The CDR3 DNA reads TGTGCCAGTAGTAGGGGGCGCCGGGAGACCCAGTACTTC.

The chain uses TRBV6-1 and TRBJ1-1; 10 positions agree with TRBD1. Germline assignment: CDR1 MNHNS and CDR2 SASEGT. V shed 2 bases, J shed 4 bases, and the junction held 1 base outside the gene matches. This CDR3 region has 14 residues. This CDR3 reads CASSERTGGTEAFF. DNA of the CDR3: TGTGCCAGCAGTGAACGGACAGGGGGCACTGAAGCTTTCTTT.

The chain carries TRBV6-5 and TRBJ1-4; tentatively, D is TRBD1 (6 bases). The CDR3 runs 15 residues. Trimming pared 7 bases from V and 5 bases from J, leaving 17 bases between. Germline CDR1 MNHEY, CDR2 SVGAGI. The CDR3, as DNA: TGTGCCAGCACCCCTGCAGGGGCAGGGAATGAAAAACTGTTTTTT. It yields the protein CASTPAGAGNEKLFF.

This chain links TRBV5-4 with TRBJ1-2; no definite D call. CDR1 and CDR2 from the germline V gene are SGHNT and YYREEE (reference sequence). V gave up 1 base and J gave up 8 bases, with 12 bases separating them. The CDR3 consists of 13 residues. CDR3 DNA sequence: TGTGCCAGCAGCTTGTTGATGGGCTCGGGCTACACCTTC. Protein sequence: CASSLLMGSGYTF.

This clone appeared once. This chain connects TRBV27 to TRBJ2-7, with TRBD1 matching 7 bases. J was trimmed by 7 bases and V by 0 bases; bases with no gene match: 6. Per germline, CDR1 MNHEY and CDR2 SMNVEV (reference sequence). The CDR3 covers 14 residues. CDR3 DNA sequence: TGTGCCAGCAGTTTATCCCGACAGGGCTGGGAGCAGTACTTC. As protein: CASSLSRQGWEQYF.

The V and J genes are TRBV3-1 (or the pseudogene TRBV3-2) and TRBJ1-5; tentatively, D is TRBD1 (6 bases). Germline CDR1 and CDR2: LGHDT and YNNKEL (reference sequence). This CDR3 contains 15 residues. V dropped 3 bases and J dropped 1 base, with 10 bases sitting between them. The CDR3 nucleotides read TGTGCCAGCAGCCAGGGGGCTTGGAGCAATCAGCCCCAGCATTTT. Protein: CASSQGAWSNQPQHF.

The gene calls are TRBV7-9 and TRBJ2-7; 10 bases map to TRBD1. The junction had 2 bases not matched to a gene; V was cut back by 6 bases and J by 0 bases. The V gene's germline CDR1 is SEHNR and CDR2 FQNEAQ (reference sequence). CDR3 length equals 14 residues. The CDR3 is CASRGTGVSYEQYF. The CDR3 bases are TGTGCCAGCAGGGGGACAGGGGTCTCCTACGAGCAGTACTTC.

This chain connects TRBV5-1 to TRBJ2-1; 10 nucleotides agree with TRBD1. CDR3 length: 15 amino acids. Losses at the gene ends were 5 bases for V and 8 bases for J; bases not matched to a gene: 10. CDR1 and CDR2 from the germline V gene are SGHRS and YFSETQ. Written as DNA, the CDR3 is TGCGCCAGCAGTAACCGGGACAGGGGTTTGGATGAGCAGTTCTTC. Translation: CASSNRDRGLDEQFF.

The chain links TRBV27 to TRBJ2-5; a weak D match, TRBD2 (6 bases). This CDR3 has 15 residues. V lost 2 bases and J lost 1, with 11 bases in between. Germline lookup yields CDR1 MNHEY and CDR2 SMNVEV (reference sequence). The CDR3 reads CASSLMGLSQETQYF. The CDR3 DNA reads as TGTGCCAGCAGTTTAATGGGACTCAGCCAAGAGACCCAGTACTTC.

The J gene is TRBJ1-2, the V gene TRBV2; D unresolved. The ends were cut back, 0 bases at V and 2 bases at J, with 7 bases in the middle. The length of the CDR3 is 14 residues. Germline loops: CDR1 SNHLY, CDR2 FYNNEI. CDR3 nucleotides: TGTGCCAGCAGTGAAGCTTCAGGAAACTATGGCTACACCTTC. Protein product: CASSEASGNYGYTF.

V gene TRBV27 combines with J gene TRBJ1-5, with D possibly TRBD1 on 6 matching bases. The CDR3 contains 13 residues. With 3 bases removed from V and 6 bases from J, the gap between germline ends came to 9 bases. CDR1 is MNHEY, CDR2 SMNVEV, per germline (reference sequence). DNA for the CDR3: TGTGCCAGCAGTTTCAGGGGAGCTCAGCCCCAGCATTTT. Protein product: CASSFRGAQPQHF.

In this sample, this clone turned up a few times. This chain joins TRBV2 and TRBJ2-3, with 14 nucleotides matching TRBD2. The CDR3 runs to 14 residues. CDR1 and CDR2 (germline): SNHLY, FYNNEI. V lost 4 bases and J lost 10; bases outside the gene matches: 4. This CDR3 reads CASSGTSGRSAQYF. The CDR3 region has the DNA TGTGCCAGCAGTGGGACTAGCGGGAGGTCTGCGCAGTATTTT.

The chain carries TRBV6-4 and TRBJ1-1; perhaps TRBD1 as D (5 bases). The CDR3 is 15 residues long. V lost 0 bases to trimming and J lost 5 bases, with 13 bases between them. Looked up from germline, CDR1 is MRHNA and CDR2 is SNTAGT. CDR3: CASSDSGRVGTEAFF. For the CDR3, the DNA is TGTGCCAGCAGTGACTCGGGCAGGGTGGGAACTGAAGCTTTCTTT.

The genes are TRBV18 and TRBJ2-3; D may be TRBD2 (6 bases). Per germline, CDR1 KGHSH and CDR2 LQKENI. Deletions cut 3 bases from V and 9 bases from J, with 22 bases between. The CDR3 consists of 16 residues. In nucleotides, the CDR3 is TGTGCCAGCTCACCCGTCGGGAGCGGCACACCTGACACGCAGTATTTT. Translated, it gives CASSPVGSGTPDTQYF.

This clone was counted a single time. The chain has TRBV6-5 and TRBJ2-6, with 7 bases lining up with TRBD1. In germline, CDR1 is MNHEY, CDR2 SVGAGI. The CDR3 totals 15 residues. With 7 bases clipped from V and 0 bases from J, the junction kept 3 bases outside the gene matches. DNA for the CDR3: TGTGCCAGCAACGACAGGGTCTCTGGGGCCAACGTCCTGACTTTC. Amino acids: CASNDRVSGANVLTF.

V and J are TRBV6-6 and TRBJ1-1; D might be TRBD1 (5 bases). Trimming took 2 bases from V and 1 from J, leaving 8 bases between them. This CDR3 is built from 14 residues. Germline assignment: CDR1 MNHNY and CDR2 SVGAGI (reference sequence). The CDR3 region is CASSYGARNTEAFF. The DNA of the CDR3 is TGTGCCAGCAGTTACGGGGCCAGGAACACTGAAGCTTTCTTT.

This chain joins TRBV6-5 and TRBJ2-7; 13 bases are shared with TRBD2. Germline V lookup: CDR1 MNHEY, CDR2 SVGAGI. The J segment lost 2 bases and the V segment lost 5 bases, leaving 3 bases of the junction unmatched. The CDR3 is 15 amino acids. The chain's CDR3 is CASSTLAGGPYEQYF. The CDR3 DNA reads as TGTGCCAGCAGTACACTAGCGGGAGGGCCCTACGAGCAGTACTTC.

The V and J genes are TRBV27 and TRBJ1-5, with 9 bases identical to TRBD1. Per germline, CDR1 MNHEY and CDR2 SMNVEV (reference sequence). Trimming cost V 5 bases and J 7 bases; bases outside gene matches: 6. The CDR3 extends over 14 amino acids. CDR3 protein: CASSPGQGGQPQHF. The DNA of the CDR3 is TGTGCCAGCAGTCCGGGACAGGGAGGACAGCCCCAGCATTTT.

The genes are TRBV5-4 and TRBJ2-1, with 8 bases fitting TRBD2. J was trimmed by 0 bases and V by 0 bases; bases with no gene match: 2. The germline CDR1 and CDR2 sequences are SGHNT and YYREEE (reference sequence). The CDR3 sequence is 16 residues long. The CDR3 region is CASSLGGTSSYNEQFF. In DNA, the CDR3 is TGTGCCAGCAGCTTGGGGGGGACTAGCTCCTACAATGAGCAGTTCTTC.

The gene calls are TRBV6-5 and TRBJ1-1, with a possible D match to TRBD1 (5 bases). The germline V gene encodes CDR1 MNHEY and CDR2 SVGAGI. V was shortened by 4 bases and J by 4 bases, with 13 bases between the two germline ends. The CDR3 contains 14 residues. CDR3 amino acids: CASSSPRRGTEAFF. For the CDR3, the DNA is TGTGCCAGCAGTTCCCCACGTAGGGGCACTGAAGCTTTCTTT.

This rearrangement joins TRBV7-8 to TRBJ2-1, with 8 bases that match TRBD2. The germline CDR1 and CDR2 sequences are SGHVS and FQNEAQ. The CDR3 is 15 residues long. V shed 4 bases and J 5 bases; nucleotides not matched to a gene: 7. The DNA for the CDR3 is TGTGCCAGCAGCTCGGGACTAGATTTTCACAATGAGCAGTTCTTC. This translates into CASSSGLDFHNEQFF.

The chain has TRBV18 and TRBJ2-5; TRBD1 matches at 7 bases. The germline gives CDR1 KGHSH, CDR2 LQKENI. CDR3 length: 16 amino acids. Trimming cost V 3 bases and J 4 bases; bases outside gene matches: 11. The CDR3 bases are TGTGCCAGCTCACCTCGCCTCCTTTCAGGGGGAGAGACCCAGTACTTC. Amino acid sequence: CASSPRLLSGGETQYF.

V usage is TRBV2 and J usage is TRBJ1-2, with D perhaps TRBD1 (6 bases). Per germline, CDR1 SNHLY and CDR2 FYNNEI. This CDR3 contains 14 residues. V lost 9 bases, J lost 6 bases, and 20 bases lay in between. CDR3 nucleotide sequence: TGTGCCAGGTCAACAGGGACGATGTTTGATGGCTACACCTTC. This codes for CARSTGTMFDGYTF.

The CDR3 DNA reads TGTGCCAGCAGTGTGGGCGGAGGGGCCCGCACAGATACGCAGTATTTT. Protein: CASSVGGGARTDTQYF. The J gene is TRBJ2-3, the V gene TRBV6-2 or TRBV6-3; perhaps TRBD2 as D (6 bases). Germline assignment: CDR1 MNHEY and CDR2 SVGEGT. Between the trimmed V and J ends, which lost 5 bases and 1 base, there was a span of 16 bases. The CDR3 extends over 16 amino acids.

V gene TRBV30 combines with J gene TRBJ1-5, with D possibly TRBD1 on 6 matching bases. Germline V CDR1 and CDR2: GTSNPN, SVGIG (reference sequence). V was cut by 1 base and J by 6 bases, with 16 bases left in between. The CDR3 totals 15 residues. CDR3 in DNA: TGTGCCTGGAGTGCGGGGGGCGGAGGGAGTCAGCCCCAGCATTTT. Translation gives CAWSAGGGGSQPQHF.

The V call is TRBV5-4, the J call TRBJ2-7; maybe TRBD2 (6 bases). Germline assignment: CDR1 SGHNT and CDR2 YYREEE (reference sequence). V lost 3 bases, J lost 4 bases, and 11 bases lay in between. This CDR3 spans 13 amino acids. The CDR3 loop reads CASSWGLTYEQYF. The DNA of the CDR3 is TGTGCCAGCAGCTGGGGACTTACTTACGAGCAGTACTTC.

This chain links TRBV18 with TRBJ1-2; D is possibly TRBD1 (6 bases). The germline CDR1 and CDR2 sequences are KGHSH and LQKENI. The CDR3 loop spans 16 amino acids. Trimming pared 0 bases from V and 5 bases from J, leaving 16 bases between. For the CDR3, the DNA is TGTGCCAGCTCACCACCTGGGGGCGCACCCGGTTATGGCTACACCTTC. It specifies CASSPPGGAPGYGYTF. The full variable domain, its missing parts supplied by reference TRBV18 and TRBJ1-2, is NAGVMQNPRHLVRRRGQEARLRCSPMKGHSHVYWYRQLPEEGLKFMVYLQKENIIDESGMPKERFSAEFPKEGPSILRIQQVVRGDSAAYFCASSPPGGAPGYGYTFGSGTRLTVV.

The chain employs TRBV20-1 and TRBJ1-2; D remains unclear. The CDR3 length is 14 residues. Per the germline V gene, CDR1 is DFQATT and CDR2 is SNEGSKA (reference sequence). V dropped 3 bases and J dropped 5 bases, with 16 bases sitting between them. This CDR3 is CSASGTGVEYGYTF. In nucleotides, the CDR3 is TGCAGTGCTAGTGGCACCGGGGTGGAGTATGGCTACACCTTC.

The chain recombines TRBV12-2 with TRBJ1-5; the table assigns TRBD1, which was not confirmed against the DNA. TRBV12-2 is noted as a pseudogene. This CDR3 is 16 amino acids long. The CDR3 protein is CASRQILHSWGQPQHF. As DNA, the CDR3 is TGTGCAAGTCGTCAAATCCTTCATTCGTGGGGCCAGCCCCAGCATTTT.

The gene calls are TRBV5-6 and TRBJ1-2; the match to TRBD1 covers 7 bases. V lost 4 bases to trimming and J lost 1 base; unmatched junction nucleotides: 7. Germline assignment: CDR1 SGHDT and CDR2 YYEEEE. The CDR3 runs 15 residues. CDR3: CASSPLTGFNYGYTF. In DNA form, the CDR3 reads TGTGCCAGCAGCCCTCTGACAGGGTTTAACTATGGCTACACCTTC.

The chain couples TRBV5-5 to TRBJ2-7; the D gene is possibly TRBD2 (6 bases). V dropped 0 bases and J dropped 3 bases, with 10 bases sitting between them. The germline gives CDR1 SGHKS, CDR2 YYEKEE (reference sequence). The length of the CDR3 is 14 residues. CDR3 region: CASSLAGGFYEQYF. As DNA, the CDR3 is TGTGCCAGCAGCTTGGCCGGGGGTTTCTACGAGCAGTACTTC. Combining the CDR3 with reference TRBV5-5 and TRBJ2-7 gives the whole variable domain DAGVTQSPTHLIKTRGQQVTLRCSPISGHKSVSWYQQVLGQGPQFIFQYYEKEERGRGNFPDRFSARQFPNYSSELNVNALLLGDSALYLCASSLAGGFYEQYFGPGTRLTVT.